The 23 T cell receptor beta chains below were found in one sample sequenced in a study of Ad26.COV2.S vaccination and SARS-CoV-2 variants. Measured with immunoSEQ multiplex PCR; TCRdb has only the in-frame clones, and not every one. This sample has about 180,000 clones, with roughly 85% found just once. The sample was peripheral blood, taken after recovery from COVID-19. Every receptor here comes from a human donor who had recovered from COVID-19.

The CDR3 DNA is TGTGCCAGCAGCCAGTTCCAGGGGGATCCCTTCTACAATGAGCAGTTCTTC. Translating gives CASSQFQGDPFYNEQFF. The chain combines TRBV3-1 (or the pseudogene TRBV3-2) with TRBJ2-1; TRBD1 matches at 7 bases. With 3 bases clipped from V and 3 bases from J, the junction kept 11 bases outside the gene matches. The germline CDR1 and CDR2 sequences are LGHDT and YNNKEL (reference sequence). This CDR3 contains 17 residues.

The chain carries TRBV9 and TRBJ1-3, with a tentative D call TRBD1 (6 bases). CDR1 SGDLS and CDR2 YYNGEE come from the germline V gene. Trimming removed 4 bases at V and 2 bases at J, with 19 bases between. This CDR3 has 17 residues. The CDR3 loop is CASSTNRGRGAGNTIYF. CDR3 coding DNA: TGTGCCAGCAGCACCAATAGGGGCAGGGGTGCTGGAAACACCATATATTTT.

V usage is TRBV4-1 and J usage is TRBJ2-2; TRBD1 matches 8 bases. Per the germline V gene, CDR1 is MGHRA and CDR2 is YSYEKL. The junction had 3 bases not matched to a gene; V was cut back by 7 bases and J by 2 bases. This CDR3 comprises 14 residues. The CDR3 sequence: CASNDRGNTGELFF. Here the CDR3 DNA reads TGCGCCAGCAACGACAGGGGTAACACCGGGGAGCTGTTTTTT.

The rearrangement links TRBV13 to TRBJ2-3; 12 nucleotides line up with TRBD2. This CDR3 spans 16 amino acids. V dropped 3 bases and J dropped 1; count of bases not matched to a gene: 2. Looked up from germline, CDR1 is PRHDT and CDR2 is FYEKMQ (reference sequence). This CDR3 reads CASSFRLAGGTDTQYF. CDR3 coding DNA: TGTGCCAGCAGCTTCAGACTAGCGGGGGGCACAGATACGCAGTATTTT.

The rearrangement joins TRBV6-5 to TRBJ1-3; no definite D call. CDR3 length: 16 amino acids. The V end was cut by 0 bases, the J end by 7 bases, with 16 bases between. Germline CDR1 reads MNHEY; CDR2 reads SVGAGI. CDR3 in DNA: TGTGCCAGCAGTTACTCGAGGCAGGCCAGAGGGAACACCATATATTTT. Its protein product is CASSYSRQARGNTIYF.

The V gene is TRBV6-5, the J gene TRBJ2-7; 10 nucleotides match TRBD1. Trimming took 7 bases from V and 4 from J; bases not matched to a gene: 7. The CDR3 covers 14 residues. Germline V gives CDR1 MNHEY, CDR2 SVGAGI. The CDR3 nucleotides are TGTGCCAGCACTAGACAGGGGGCGTCGTACGAGCAGTACTTC. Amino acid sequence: CASTRQGASYEQYF.

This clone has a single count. The CDR3 region has the DNA TGTGCCAGCAGGAGAGACGGGAGAACATCTGAAGCTTTCTTT. This codes for CASRRDGRTSEAFF. This chain connects TRBV6-5 to TRBJ1-1; D is unclear. V lost 6 bases and J 6 bases, leaving 17 bases between the germline ends. Germline values: CDR1 MNHEY, CDR2 SVGAGI. The CDR3 loop spans 14 amino acids.

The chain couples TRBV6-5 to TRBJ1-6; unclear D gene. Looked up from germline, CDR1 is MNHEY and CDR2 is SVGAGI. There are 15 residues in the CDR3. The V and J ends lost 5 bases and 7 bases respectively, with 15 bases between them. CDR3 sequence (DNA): TGTGCCAGCAGTCGAGGCACAACGGAGAATTCACCCCTCCACTTT. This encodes CASSRGTTENSPLHF.

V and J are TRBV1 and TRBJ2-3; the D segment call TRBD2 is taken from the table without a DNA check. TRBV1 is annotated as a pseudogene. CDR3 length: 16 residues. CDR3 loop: CTSSQDCLAVTDTQYF. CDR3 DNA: TGCACCAGCAGCCAAGATTGTCTAGCGGTCACAGATACGCAGTATTTT.

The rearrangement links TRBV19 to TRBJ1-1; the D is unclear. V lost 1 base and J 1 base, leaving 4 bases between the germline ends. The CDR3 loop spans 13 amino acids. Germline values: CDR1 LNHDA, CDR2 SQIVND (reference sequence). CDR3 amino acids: CASSIAENTEAFF. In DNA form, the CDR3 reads TGTGCCAGTAGTATAGCCGAGAACACTGAAGCTTTCTTT.

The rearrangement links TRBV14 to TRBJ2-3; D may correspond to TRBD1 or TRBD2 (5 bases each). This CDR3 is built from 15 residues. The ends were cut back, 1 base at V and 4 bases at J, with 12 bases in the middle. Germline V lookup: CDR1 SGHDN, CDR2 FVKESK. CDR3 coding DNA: TGTGCCAGCAGCCAAGGTGAGGGGCCGGCAGATACGCAGTATTTT. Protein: CASSQGEGPADTQYF.

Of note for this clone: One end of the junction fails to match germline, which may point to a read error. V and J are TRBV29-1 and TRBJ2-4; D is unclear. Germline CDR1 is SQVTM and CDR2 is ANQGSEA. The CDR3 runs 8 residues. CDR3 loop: CSVGAQSF. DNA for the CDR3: TGCAGCGTTGGGGCCCAGAGCTTC. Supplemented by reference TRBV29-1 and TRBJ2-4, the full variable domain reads SAVISQKPSRDICQRGTSLTIQCQVDSQVTMMFWYRQQPGQSLTLIATANQGSEATYESGFVIDKFPISRPNLTFSTLTVSNMSPEDSSIYLCSVGAQSFGAGTRLSVL.

The CDR3 DNA sequence: TGTGCCAGCAGTCCGGACAGGGGCTACGAGCAGTACTTC. It specifies CASSPDRGYEQYF. This rearrangement joins TRBV6-5 to TRBJ2-7; 9 nucleotides line up with TRBD1. Germline loops: CDR1 MNHEY, CDR2 SVGAGI. Trimming cost V 5 bases and J 3 bases; bases outside gene matches: 2. This CDR3 has 13 residues.

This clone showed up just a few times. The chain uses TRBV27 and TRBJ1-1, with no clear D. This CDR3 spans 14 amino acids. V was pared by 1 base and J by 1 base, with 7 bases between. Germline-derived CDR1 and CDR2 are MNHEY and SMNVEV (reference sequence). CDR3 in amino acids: CASSLLRQNTEAFF. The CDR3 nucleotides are TGTGCCAGCAGTTTATTACGGCAGAACACTGAAGCTTTCTTT.

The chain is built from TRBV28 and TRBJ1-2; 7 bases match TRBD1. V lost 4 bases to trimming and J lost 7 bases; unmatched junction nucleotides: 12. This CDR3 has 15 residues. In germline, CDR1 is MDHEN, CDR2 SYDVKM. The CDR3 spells CASSSGGAAVGGYTF. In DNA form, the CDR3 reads TGTGCCAGCAGTTCAGGGGGGGCGGCAGTGGGTGGCTACACCTTC.

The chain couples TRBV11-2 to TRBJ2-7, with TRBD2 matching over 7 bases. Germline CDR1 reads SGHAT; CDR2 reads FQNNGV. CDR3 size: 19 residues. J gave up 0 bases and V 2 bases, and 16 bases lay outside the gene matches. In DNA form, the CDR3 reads TGTGCCAGCAGCTTATACCTGGGACTACCCCAATCGAGCTCCTACGAGCAGTACTTC. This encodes CASSLYLGLPQSSSYEQYF. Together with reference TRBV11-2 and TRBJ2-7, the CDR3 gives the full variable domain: EAGVAQSPRYKIIEKRQSVAFWCNPISGHATLYWYQQILGQGPKLLIQFQNNGVVDDSQLPKDRFSAERLKGVDSTLKIQPAKLEDSAVYLCASSLYLGLPQSSSYEQYFGPGTRLTVT.

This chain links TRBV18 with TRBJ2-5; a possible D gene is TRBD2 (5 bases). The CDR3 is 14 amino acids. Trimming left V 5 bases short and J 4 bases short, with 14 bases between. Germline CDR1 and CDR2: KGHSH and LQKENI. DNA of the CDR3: TGTGCCAGCTCATCCCTAGCCGGGTTAGAGACCCAGTACTTC. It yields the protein CASSSLAGLETQYF.

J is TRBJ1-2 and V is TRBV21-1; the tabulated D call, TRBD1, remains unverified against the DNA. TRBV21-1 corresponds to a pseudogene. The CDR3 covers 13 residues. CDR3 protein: CASSRDRDDGYTF. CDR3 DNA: TGTGCCAGCAGCCGGGACAGGGATGATGGCTACACCTTC.

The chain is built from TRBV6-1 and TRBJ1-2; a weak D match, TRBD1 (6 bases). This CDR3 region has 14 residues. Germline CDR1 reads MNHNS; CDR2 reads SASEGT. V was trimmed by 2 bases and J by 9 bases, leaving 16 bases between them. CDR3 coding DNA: TGTGCCAGCAGTGAACTATGGGTACAGGGACGCTACACCTTC. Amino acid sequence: CASSELWVQGRYTF.

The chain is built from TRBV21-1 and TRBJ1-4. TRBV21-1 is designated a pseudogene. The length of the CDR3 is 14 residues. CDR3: CASSKRGGCEKLFF. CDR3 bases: TGTGCCAGCAGCAAACGGGGGGGATGCGAAAAACTGTTTTTT.

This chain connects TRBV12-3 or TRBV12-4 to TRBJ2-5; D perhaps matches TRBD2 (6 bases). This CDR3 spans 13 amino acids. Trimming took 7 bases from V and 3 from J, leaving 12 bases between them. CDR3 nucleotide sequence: TGTGCCAGCATGGGGGGAGTCAAAGAGACCCAGTACTTC. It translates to CASMGGVKETQYF.

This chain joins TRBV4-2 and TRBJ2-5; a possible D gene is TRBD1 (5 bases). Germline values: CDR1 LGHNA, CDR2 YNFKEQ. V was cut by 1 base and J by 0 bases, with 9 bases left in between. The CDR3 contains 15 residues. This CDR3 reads CASSQAGLNQETQYF. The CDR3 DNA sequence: TGTGCCAGCAGCCAAGCAGGGCTGAACCAAGAGACCCAGTACTTC.

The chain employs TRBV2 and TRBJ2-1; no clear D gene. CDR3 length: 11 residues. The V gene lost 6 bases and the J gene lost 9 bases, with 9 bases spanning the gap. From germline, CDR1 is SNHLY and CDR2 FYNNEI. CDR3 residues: CASRWGIEQFF. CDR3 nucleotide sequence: TGTGCCAGCAGGTGGGGAATTGAGCAGTTCTTC.